This passage covers 3 T cell receptor beta chains from one sample sequenced in a study of blood T cells in healthy people across ages. Primed by a sample-barcoded 5' primer and a J-beta primer mix, a second PCR proceeded for roughly 7 to 12 cycles. TCRdb fed the 5' RACE reads into MiXCR, producing one record per CDR3 protein. The table records roughly 1,800,000 distinct CDR3 sequences, about 49% of them present only once. The sample was blood. The receptors here all came from a woman in her forties in good health.

The chain couples TRBV4-3 to TRBJ1-4, with D possibly being TRBD1 (5 bases). The CDR3 consists of 16 residues. The V and J ends lost 4 bases and 0 bases respectively, with 12 bases between them. Germline CDR1 LGHNA, CDR2 YSLEER. The DNA of the CDR3 is TGCGCCAGCAGCCGCCTGGGACCTCCAACTAATGAAAAACTGTTTTTT. Amino acid sequence: CASSRLGPPTNEKLFF.

This clonotype was picked up a small number of times. This chain uses TRBV24-1 with TRBJ2-3; D is uncertain. The CDR3 consists of 16 residues. Germline V gene lookup returns CDR1 KGHDR and CDR2 SFDVKD. The V end was cut by 3 bases, the J end by 3 bases, with 15 bases between. For the CDR3, the DNA is TGTGCCACCAGTGATCCGGCTTGGGCCGTAACAGATACGCAGTATTTT. It yields the protein CATSDPAWAVTDTQYF.

This clonotype was counted between two and nine times. The chain has TRBV3-1 and TRBJ1-2; D remains unclear. V was trimmed by 1 base and J by 6 bases, leaving 9 bases between them. CDR3 length equals 13 residues. Per the germline V gene, CDR1 is LGHDT and CDR2 is YNNKEL (reference sequence). DNA for the CDR3: TGTGCCAGCAGCCAAGGGCTGCCCCATGGCTACACCTTC. It codes for CASSQGLPHGYTF.